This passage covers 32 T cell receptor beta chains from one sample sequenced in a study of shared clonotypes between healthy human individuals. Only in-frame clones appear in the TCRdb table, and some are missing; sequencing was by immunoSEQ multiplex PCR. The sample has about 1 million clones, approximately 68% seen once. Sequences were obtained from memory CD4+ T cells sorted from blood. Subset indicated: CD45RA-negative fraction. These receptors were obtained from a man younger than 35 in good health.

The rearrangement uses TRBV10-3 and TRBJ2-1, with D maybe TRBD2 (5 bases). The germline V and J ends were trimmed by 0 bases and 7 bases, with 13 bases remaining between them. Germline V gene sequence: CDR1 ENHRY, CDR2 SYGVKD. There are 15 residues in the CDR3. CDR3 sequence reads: CAISESREGMNEQFF. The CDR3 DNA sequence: TGTGCCATCAGTGAGTCGAGGGAAGGTATGAATGAGCAGTTCTTC.

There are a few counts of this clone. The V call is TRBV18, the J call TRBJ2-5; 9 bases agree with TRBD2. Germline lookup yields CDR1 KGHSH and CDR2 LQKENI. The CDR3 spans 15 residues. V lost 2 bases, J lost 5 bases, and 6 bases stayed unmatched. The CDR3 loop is CASSPVAGDAETQYF. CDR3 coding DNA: TGTGCCAGCTCACCAGTAGCGGGGGACGCGGAGACCCAGTACTTC.

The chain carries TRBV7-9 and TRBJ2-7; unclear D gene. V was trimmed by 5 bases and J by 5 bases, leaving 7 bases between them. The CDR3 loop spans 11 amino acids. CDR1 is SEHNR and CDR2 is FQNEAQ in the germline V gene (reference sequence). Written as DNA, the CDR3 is TGTGCCAGCAGCCGCGCAAACGAGCAGTACTTC. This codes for CASSRANEQYF.

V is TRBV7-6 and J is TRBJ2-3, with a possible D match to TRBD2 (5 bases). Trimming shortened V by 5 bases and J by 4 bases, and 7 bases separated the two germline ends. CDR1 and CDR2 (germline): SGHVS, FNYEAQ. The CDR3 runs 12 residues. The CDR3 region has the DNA TGTGCCAGCAGCCGGACTTCAGATACGCAGTATTTT. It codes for CASSRTSDTQYF. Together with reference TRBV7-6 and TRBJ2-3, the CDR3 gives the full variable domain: GAGVSQSPRYKVTKRGQDVALRCDPISGHVSLYWYRQALGQGPEFLTYFNYEAQQDKSGLPNDRFSAERPEGSISTLTIQRTEQRDSAMYRCASSRTSDTQYFGPGTRLTVL.

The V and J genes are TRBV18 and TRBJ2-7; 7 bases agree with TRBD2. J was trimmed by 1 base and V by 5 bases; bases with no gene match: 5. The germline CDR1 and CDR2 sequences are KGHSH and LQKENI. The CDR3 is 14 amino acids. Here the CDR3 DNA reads TGTGCCAGCTCAATTGGCGGGGGATCCTACGAGCAGTACTTC. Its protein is CASSIGGGSYEQYF.

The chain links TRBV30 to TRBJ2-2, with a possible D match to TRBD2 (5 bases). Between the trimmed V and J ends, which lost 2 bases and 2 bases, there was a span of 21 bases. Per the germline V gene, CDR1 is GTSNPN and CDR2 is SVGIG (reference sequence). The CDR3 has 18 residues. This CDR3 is CAWSQARAVRLNTGELFF. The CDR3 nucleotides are TGTGCCTGGAGTCAAGCACGCGCTGTGCGACTAAACACCGGGGAGCTGTTTTTT.

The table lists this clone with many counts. The chain's CDR3 is CASSRTSGETQYF. Here the CDR3 DNA reads TGTGCCAGCAGCCGGACTAGCGGAGAGACCCAGTACTTC. The V gene is TRBV7-9, the J gene TRBJ2-5; 10 bases fit TRBD2. J was trimmed by 4 bases and V by 5 bases; bases with no gene match: 1. Germline CDR1 SEHNR, CDR2 FQNEAQ (reference sequence). The CDR3 loop spans 13 amino acids.

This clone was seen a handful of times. The CDR3 loop is CASSRPVGTNEKLFF. CDR3 sequence (DNA): TGTGCCAGCAGCCGCCCTGTAGGGACTAATGAAAAACTGTTTTTT. V is TRBV7-9 and J is TRBJ1-4; unclear D gene. The V end lost 5 bases, the J end lost 2 bases, and 12 bases lay between the germline ends. Germline lookup yields CDR1 SEHNR and CDR2 FQNEAQ (reference sequence). The CDR3 consists of 15 residues.

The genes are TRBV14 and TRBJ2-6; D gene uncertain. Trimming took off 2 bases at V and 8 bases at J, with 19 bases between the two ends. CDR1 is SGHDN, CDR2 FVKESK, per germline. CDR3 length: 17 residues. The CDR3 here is CASSQWALDGSTNVLTF. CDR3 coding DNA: TGTGCCAGCAGCCAATGGGCCCTCGACGGCTCTACCAACGTCCTGACTTTC.

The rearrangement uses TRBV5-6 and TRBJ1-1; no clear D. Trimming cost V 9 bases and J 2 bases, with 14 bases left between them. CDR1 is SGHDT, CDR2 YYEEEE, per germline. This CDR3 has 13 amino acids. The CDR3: CATPLAYNTEAFF. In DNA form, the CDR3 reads TGTGCCACCCCCCTGGCCTACAACACTGAAGCTTTCTTT.

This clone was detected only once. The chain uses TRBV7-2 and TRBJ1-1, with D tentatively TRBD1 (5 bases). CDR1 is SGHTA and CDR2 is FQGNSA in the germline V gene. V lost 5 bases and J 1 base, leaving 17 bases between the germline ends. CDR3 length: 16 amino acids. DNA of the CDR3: TGTGCCAGCAGCCCTCGGGCAGGGCCACAGAACACTGAAGCTTTCTTT. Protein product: CASSPRAGPQNTEAFF.

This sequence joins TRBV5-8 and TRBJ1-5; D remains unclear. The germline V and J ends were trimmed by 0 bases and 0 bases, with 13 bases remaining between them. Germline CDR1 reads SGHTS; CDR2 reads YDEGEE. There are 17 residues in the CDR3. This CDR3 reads CASSLERQAFSNQPQHF. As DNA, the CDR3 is TGTGCCAGCAGCTTGGAGCGGCAAGCCTTTAGCAATCAGCCCCAGCATTTT.

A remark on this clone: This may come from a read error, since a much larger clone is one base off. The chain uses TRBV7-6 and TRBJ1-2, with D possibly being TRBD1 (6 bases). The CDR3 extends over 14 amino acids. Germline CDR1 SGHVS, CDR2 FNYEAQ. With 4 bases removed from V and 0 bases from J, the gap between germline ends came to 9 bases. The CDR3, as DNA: TGTGCCAGCAGCTCCGGGACACCTAACTATGGCTACACCTTC. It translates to CASSSGTPNYGYTF. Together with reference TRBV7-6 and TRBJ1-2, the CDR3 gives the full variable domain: GAGVSQSPRYKVTKRGQDVALRCDPISGHVSLYWYRQALGQGPEFLTYFNYEAQQDKSGLPNDRFSAERPEGSISTLTIQRTEQRDSAMYRCASSSGTPNYGYTFGSGTRLTVV.

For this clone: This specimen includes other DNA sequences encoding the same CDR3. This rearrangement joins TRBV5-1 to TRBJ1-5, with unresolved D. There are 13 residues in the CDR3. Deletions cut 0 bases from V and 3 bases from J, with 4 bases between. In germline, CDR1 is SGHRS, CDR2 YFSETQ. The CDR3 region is CASSLGDNQPQHF. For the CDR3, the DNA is TGCGCCAGCAGCTTGGGAGACAATCAGCCCCAGCATTTT. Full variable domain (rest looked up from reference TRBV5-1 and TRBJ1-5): KAGVTQTPRYLIKTRGQQVTLSCSPISGHRSVSWYQQTPGQGLQFLFEYFSETQRNKGNFPGRFSGRQFSNSRSEMNVSTLELGDSALYLCASSLGDNQPQHFGDGTRLSIL.

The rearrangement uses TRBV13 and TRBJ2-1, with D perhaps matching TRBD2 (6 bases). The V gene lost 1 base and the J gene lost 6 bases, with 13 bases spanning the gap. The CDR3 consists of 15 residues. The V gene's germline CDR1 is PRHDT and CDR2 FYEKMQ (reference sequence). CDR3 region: CASSLVRDWGNEQFF. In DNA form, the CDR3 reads TGTGCCAGCAGCTTAGTCCGGGACTGGGGCAATGAGCAGTTCTTC.

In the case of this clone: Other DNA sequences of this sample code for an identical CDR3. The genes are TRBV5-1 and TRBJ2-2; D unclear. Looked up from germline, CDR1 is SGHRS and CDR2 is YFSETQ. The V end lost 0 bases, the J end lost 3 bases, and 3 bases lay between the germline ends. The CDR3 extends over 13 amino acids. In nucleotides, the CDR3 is TGCGCCAGCAGCTTGGCTGACACCGGGGAGCTGTTTTTT. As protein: CASSLADTGELFF. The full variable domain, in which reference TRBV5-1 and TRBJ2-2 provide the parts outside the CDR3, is KAGVTQTPRYLIKTRGQQVTLSCSPISGHRSVSWYQQTPGQGLQFLFEYFSETQRNKGNFPGRFSGRQFSNSRSEMNVSTLELGDSALYLCASSLADTGELFFGEGSRLTVL.

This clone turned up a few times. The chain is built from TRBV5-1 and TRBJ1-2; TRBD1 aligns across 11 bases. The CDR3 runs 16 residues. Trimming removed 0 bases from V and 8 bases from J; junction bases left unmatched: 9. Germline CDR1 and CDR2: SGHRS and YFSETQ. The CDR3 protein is CASSLALGQGAGGYTF. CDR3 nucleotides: TGCGCCAGCAGCTTGGCCCTCGGACAGGGGGCAGGCGGCTACACCTTC.

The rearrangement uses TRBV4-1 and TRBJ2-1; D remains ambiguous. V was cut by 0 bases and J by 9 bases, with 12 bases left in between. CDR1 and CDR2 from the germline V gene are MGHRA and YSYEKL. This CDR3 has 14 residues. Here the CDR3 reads CASSQDESRSEQFF. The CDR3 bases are TGCGCCAGCAGCCAAGATGAGAGCCGTAGTGAGCAGTTCTTC.

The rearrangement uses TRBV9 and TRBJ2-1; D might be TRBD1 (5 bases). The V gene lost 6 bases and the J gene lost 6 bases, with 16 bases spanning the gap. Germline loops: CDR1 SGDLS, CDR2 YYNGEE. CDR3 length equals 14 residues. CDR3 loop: CASKRQGSSNEQFF. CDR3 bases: TGTGCCAGCAAAAGGCAGGGTTCGTCCAATGAGCAGTTCTTC.

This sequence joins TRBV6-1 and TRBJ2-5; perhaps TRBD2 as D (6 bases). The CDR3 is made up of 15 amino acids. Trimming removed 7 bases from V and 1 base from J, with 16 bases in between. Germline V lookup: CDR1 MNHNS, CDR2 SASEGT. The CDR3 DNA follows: TGTGCCAGCATTCCGGGGGTAGTAGGCCAAGAGACCCAGTACTTC. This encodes CASIPGVVGQETQYF.

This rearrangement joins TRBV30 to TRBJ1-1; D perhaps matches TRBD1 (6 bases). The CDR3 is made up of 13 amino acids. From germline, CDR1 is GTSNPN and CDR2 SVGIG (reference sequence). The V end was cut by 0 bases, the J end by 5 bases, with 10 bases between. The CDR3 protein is CAWSVYTGTEAFF. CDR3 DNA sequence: TGTGCCTGGAGTGTTTATACAGGGACTGAAGCTTTCTTT.

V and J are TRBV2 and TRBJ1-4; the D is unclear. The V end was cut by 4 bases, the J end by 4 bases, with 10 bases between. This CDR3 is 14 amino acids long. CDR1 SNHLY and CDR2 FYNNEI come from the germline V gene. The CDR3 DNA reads TGTGCCAGCAGTGGGGGTCAGGTTAATGAAAAACTGTTTTTT. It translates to CASSGGQVNEKLFF.

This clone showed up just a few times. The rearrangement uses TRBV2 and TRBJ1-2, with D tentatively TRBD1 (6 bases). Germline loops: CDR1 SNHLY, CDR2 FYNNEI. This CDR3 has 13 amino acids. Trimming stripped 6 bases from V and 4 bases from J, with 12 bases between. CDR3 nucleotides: TGTGCCAGCAGGGGGGACATAACCTATGGCTACACCTTC. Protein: CASRGDITYGYTF.

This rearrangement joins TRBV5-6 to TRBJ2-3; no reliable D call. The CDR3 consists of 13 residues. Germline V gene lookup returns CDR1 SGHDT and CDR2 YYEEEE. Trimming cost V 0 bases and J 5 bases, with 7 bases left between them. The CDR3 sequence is CASSLGPRDTQYF. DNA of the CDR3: TGTGCCAGCAGCTTGGGTCCGAGAGATACGCAGTATTTT.

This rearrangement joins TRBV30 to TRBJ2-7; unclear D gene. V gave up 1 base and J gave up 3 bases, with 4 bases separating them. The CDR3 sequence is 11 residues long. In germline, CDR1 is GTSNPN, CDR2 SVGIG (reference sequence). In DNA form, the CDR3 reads TGTGCCTGGAGTGACGGCTACGAGCAGTACTTC. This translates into CAWSDGYEQYF.

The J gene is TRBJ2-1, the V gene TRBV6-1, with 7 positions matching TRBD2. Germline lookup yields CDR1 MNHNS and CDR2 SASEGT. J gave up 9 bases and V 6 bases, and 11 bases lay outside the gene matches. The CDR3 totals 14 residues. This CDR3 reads CASRKVGGGGEQFF. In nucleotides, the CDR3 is TGTGCCAGCAGGAAGGTGGGCGGGGGAGGTGAGCAGTTCTTC.

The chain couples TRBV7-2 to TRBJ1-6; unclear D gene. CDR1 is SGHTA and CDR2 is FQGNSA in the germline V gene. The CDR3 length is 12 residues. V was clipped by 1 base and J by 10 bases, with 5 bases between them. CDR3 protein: CASSLDASPLHF. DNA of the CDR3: TGTGCCAGCAGCTTAGACGCCTCACCCCTCCACTTT.

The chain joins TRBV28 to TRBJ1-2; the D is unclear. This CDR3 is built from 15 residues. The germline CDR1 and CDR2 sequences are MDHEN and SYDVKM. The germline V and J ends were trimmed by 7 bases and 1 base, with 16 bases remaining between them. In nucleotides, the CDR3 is TGTGCCAGCATGGAGCAGCGACTGAGTAACTATGGCTACACCTTC. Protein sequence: CASMEQRLSNYGYTF.

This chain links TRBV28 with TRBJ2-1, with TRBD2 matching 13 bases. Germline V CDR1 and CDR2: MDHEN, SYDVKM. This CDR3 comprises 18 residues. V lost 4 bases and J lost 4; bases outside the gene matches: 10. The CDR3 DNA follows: TGTGCCAGCAGTTCATTTTTTACTAGCGGGGGGGCTTACAATGAGCAGTTCTTC. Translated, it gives CASSSFFTSGGAYNEQFF.

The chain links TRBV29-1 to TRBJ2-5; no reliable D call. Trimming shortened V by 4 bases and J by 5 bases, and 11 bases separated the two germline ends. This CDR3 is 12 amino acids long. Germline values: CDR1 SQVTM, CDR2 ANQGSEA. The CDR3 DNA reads TGCAGCGTTGGGGGATCCAGGGAGACCCAGTACTTC. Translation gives CSVGGSRETQYF.

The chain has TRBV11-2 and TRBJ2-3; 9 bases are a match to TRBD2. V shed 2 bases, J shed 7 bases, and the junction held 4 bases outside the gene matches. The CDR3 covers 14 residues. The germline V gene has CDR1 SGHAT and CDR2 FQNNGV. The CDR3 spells CASSLTSGRNTQYF. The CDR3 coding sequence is TGTGCCAGCAGCTTAACAAGCGGGAGGAATACGCAGTATTTT.

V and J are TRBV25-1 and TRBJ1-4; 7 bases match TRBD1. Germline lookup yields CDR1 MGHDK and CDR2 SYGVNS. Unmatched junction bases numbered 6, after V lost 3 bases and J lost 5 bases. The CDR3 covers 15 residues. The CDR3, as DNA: TGTGCCAGCAGTGATGTTAACAGGGGAAATGAAAAACTGTTTTTT. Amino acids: CASSDVNRGNEKLFF.